The present T cell receptor (beta chain) was sequenced within a study of blood T cells in healthy people across ages. Regarding this clonotype: The junction departs from the called germline gene at one end, perhaps through a read error.

The CDR3 sequence is 13 residues long. From germline, CDR1 is SGHDT and CDR2 YYEEEE. Together with a sample-barcoded 5' primer, a J-beta primer mix was included in a second PCR lasting roughly 6 to 12 cycles. MiXCR, run by TCRdb on the 5' RACE reads, gives a single entry per CDR3 protein. The profile covers about 800,000 distinct CDR3 sequences, with more than 45% appearing a single time and approximately 23% taken by the ten largest. Healthy Caucasian individuals from Russia aged about 6 to 100 were enrolled as donors. The chain uses TRBV5-6 and TRBJ1-2; possibly TRBD1 for D (6 bases). Sequencing was done on a sample of blood. The source is a man aged 25 to 45 in good health. CDR3 DNA: TGTGTCAGCAGCGCAACAGGGTCCGATGGCTACACCTTC. This sequence encodes CVSSATGSDGYTF.